The clone carrying this T cell receptor beta chain came up a few times. Its antigen is unknown. These data come from a study of T cells after yellow fever vaccination. TCRdb analysed the 5' RACE reads with MiXCR anew, one entry per CDR3 protein. Of over 250,000 distinct CDR3 sequences listed, approximately 5.2% were seen once; the top ten hold around 3.5%. Germline V gene lookup returns CDR1 LGHNA and CDR2 YSLEER. CDR3 length: 16 amino acids. Unmatched junction bases numbered 8, after V lost 0 bases and J lost 4 bases. Study-level findings and limits: A secondary response was less intense yet reached its peak sooner, at day 5 versus 15. Highly abundant clonotypes carried over from the bulk population could end up in FACS-sorted repertoires as contaminants.

The sequence was collected from a man aged 18 to 30 who received the YFV17D yellow fever vaccine. Specimen: CD4+ T cells sorted from PBMCs, collected on the day of the yellow fever booster vaccination. The chain combines TRBV4-3 with TRBJ1-2; 7 nucleotides align to TRBD1. Here the CDR3 reads CASSQDNAYRGYGYTF. CDR3 in DNA: TGCGCCAGCAGCCAAGATAACGCGTACAGGGGCTATGGCTACACCTTC.